The 7 T cell receptor beta chains below come from one sample, sequenced in a study of shared clonotypes between healthy human individuals. Repertoires were generated with immunoSEQ multiplex PCR, while TCRdb's copy carries only in-frame clones and drops some. This sample yields 1.5 million to 2.5 million clones, of which about 95% are seen a single time; roughly 1% belongs to the top ten. CD45RO-negative, CCR7-selected cells formed the naive CD8 fraction, which excluded terminally differentiated effector memory CD45RA+ cells. Source material: naive CD8+ T cells sorted from blood. The receptors stem from a man aged 18 to 29 in good health.

This clone was recorded only once. The V gene is TRBV5-6, the J gene TRBJ2-1, with 10 nucleotides matching TRBD2. The germline gives CDR1 SGHDT, CDR2 YYEEEE. The length of the CDR3 is 16 residues. V lost 3 bases, J lost 4 bases, and 7 bases stayed unmatched. In DNA form, the CDR3 reads TGTGCCAGCAGCTCGCTAGCGGGAGTTCAGTACAATGAGCAGTTCTTC. Amino acids: CASSSLAGVQYNEQFF. Combining the CDR3 with reference TRBV5-6 and TRBJ2-1 gives the whole variable domain DAGVTQSPTHLIKTRGQQVTLRCSPKSGHDTVSWYQQALGQGPQFIFQYYEEEERQRGNFPDRFSGHQFPNYSSELNVNALLLGDSALYLCASSSLAGVQYNEQFFGPGTRLTVL.

The chain employs TRBV4-3 and TRBJ2-1; possibly TRBD1 for D (6 bases). The CDR3 totals 16 residues. The ends were cut back, 1 base at V and 0 bases at J, with 10 bases in the middle. Germline V gene lookup returns CDR1 LGHNA and CDR2 YSLEER. This chain's CDR3 is CASSQGSDSSYNEQFF. CDR3 bases: TGCGCCAGCAGCCAAGGTTCGGACAGCTCCTACAATGAGCAGTTCTTC.

The CDR3: CASSLWGSGFGEQYF. Written as DNA, the CDR3 is TGTGCCAGCAGCCTGTGGGGGTCCGGGTTCGGCGAGCAGTACTTC. The chain joins TRBV5-6 to TRBJ2-7; D tentatively reads TRBD1 or TRBD2 (5 bases each). V was clipped by 4 bases and J by 6 bases, with 20 bases between them. CDR3 size: 15 residues. In germline, CDR1 is SGHDT, CDR2 YYEEEE.

The J gene is TRBJ1-3, the V gene TRBV30; weak D call: TRBD1 (6 bases). V lost 4 bases and J lost 0, with 16 bases in between. The CDR3 runs to 16 residues. Germline CDR1 GTSNPN, CDR2 SVGIG (reference sequence). The CDR3 loop is CAWTPDRAYSGNTIYF. For the CDR3, the DNA is TGTGCCTGGACCCCGGACAGAGCATACTCTGGAAACACCATATATTTT.

This clone was counted between two and nine times. The V call is TRBV27, the J call TRBJ1-2, with D unclear. The CDR3 runs to 13 residues. V shed 5 bases and J shed 0 bases, with 7 bases lying between them. Per the germline V gene, CDR1 is MNHEY and CDR2 is SMNVEV (reference sequence). The DNA of the CDR3 is TGTGCCAGCAGTGAGGGAGCTAACTATGGCTACACCTTC. It codes for CASSEGANYGYTF.

The CDR3 loop is CASSQAGLAGYTGELFF. The CDR3 DNA follows: TGCGCCAGCAGCCAGGCGGGACTAGCGGGGTACACCGGGGAGCTGTTTTTT. J is TRBJ2-2 and V is TRBV4-1; 13 bases map to TRBD2. The CDR3 contains 17 residues. Germline-derived CDR1 and CDR2 are MGHRA and YSYEKL. V dropped 3 bases and J dropped 3; count of bases not matched to a gene: 4.

This chain's CDR3 is CASSFYRGLRTEAFF. The CDR3 DNA is TGTGCCAGCAGTTTCTACAGGGGTTTGCGCACTGAAGCTTTCTTT. This rearrangement joins TRBV27 to TRBJ1-1; 7 positions match TRBD1. Germline V gene data show CDR1 as MNHEY and CDR2 as SMNVEV (reference sequence). This CDR3 spans 15 amino acids. Trimming cost V 3 bases and J 4 bases; bases outside gene matches: 8.